Each of the 22 T cell receptor beta chains below was sequenced from the same sample in a study of blood T cell repertoires in COVID-19. TCRdb's copy holds only in-frame clones and misses some; the assay was immunoSEQ multiplex PCR. The top ten hold 11% of the sample, which has 150,000 to 200,000 clones, approximately 85% seen once. Material for sequencing was peripheral blood. The source is a man aged 55 to 70 with active or convalescent COVID-19.

This chain uses TRBV10-3 with TRBJ2-1, with 7 nucleotides matching TRBD1. CDR1 ENHRY and CDR2 SYGVKD come from the germline V gene. This CDR3 has 14 amino acids. The J segment lost 0 bases and the V segment lost 6 bases, leaving 2 bases of the junction unmatched. This CDR3 is CAIRGQSSYNEQFF. CDR3 coding DNA: TGTGCCATCAGGGGACAGAGCTCCTACAATGAGCAGTTCTTC.

In its sample, this clone was seen once. The CDR3, as DNA: TGTGCCAGCAGCCGGGAGGGCTACGAGCAGTACTTC. Translating it yields CASSREGYEQYF. The chain joins TRBV3-1 (or the pseudogene TRBV3-2) to TRBJ2-7; 7 nucleotides align to TRBD2. Per the germline V gene, CDR1 is LGHDT and CDR2 is YNNKEL (reference sequence). The V segment lost 4 bases and the J segment 3 bases; nucleotides outside the gene matches: 0. There are 12 residues in the CDR3.

This clone came up a few times. The gene calls are TRBV5-1 and TRBJ2-1; TRBD1 matches at 8 bases. The CDR3 totals 13 residues. The J segment lost 7 bases and the V segment lost 5 bases, leaving 5 bases of the junction unmatched. CDR1 and CDR2 from the germline V gene are SGHRS and YFSETQ. This chain's CDR3 is CASSKDRVNEQFF. For the CDR3, the DNA is TGCGCCAGCAGTAAGGACAGGGTTAATGAGCAGTTCTTC.

The gene calls are TRBV5-8 and TRBJ2-1; maybe TRBD2 (6 bases). Germline V gene data show CDR1 as SGHTS and CDR2 as YDEGEE. The CDR3 has 12 residues. V lost 0 bases and J lost 9, with 7 bases in between. The CDR3, as DNA: TGTGCCAGCAGCTTGGTGGGGGGTGAGCAGTTCTTC. Translating it yields CASSLVGGEQFF.

The V call is TRBV6-1, the J call TRBJ1-5, with D perhaps TRBD1 (5 bases). CDR1 is MNHNS, CDR2 SASEGT, per germline. The CDR3 length is 14 residues. V lost 3 bases and J lost 3, with 9 bases in between. CDR3 nucleotide sequence: TGTGCCAGCAGTGACCGACAGATCAATCAGCCCCAGCATTTT. It encodes CASSDRQINQPQHF.

The rearrangement links TRBV7-2 to TRBJ2-7; 9 bases are shared with TRBD2. The ends lost 2 bases at V and 6 bases at J; junction bases unmatched: 8. CDR1 is SGHTA and CDR2 is FQGNSA in the germline V gene. CDR3 length: 15 amino acids. The chain's CDR3 is CASSLNLAGSGEQYF. As DNA, the CDR3 is TGTGCCAGCAGCTTAAACCTAGCGGGGAGTGGCGAGCAGTACTTC. The full variable domain, with the rest looked up from reference TRBV7-2 and TRBJ2-7, is GAGVSQSPSNKVTEKGKDVELRCDPISGHTALYWYRQSLGQGLEFLIYFQGNSAPDKSGLPSDRFSAERTGGSVSTLTIQRTQQEDSAVYLCASSLNLAGSGEQYFGPGTRLTVT.

The chain joins TRBV6-5 to TRBJ1-2; 8 nucleotides line up with TRBD1. V lost 2 bases, J lost 4 bases, and 3 bases stayed unmatched. The CDR3 runs 14 residues. Germline CDR1 MNHEY, CDR2 SVGAGI. The CDR3 nucleotides read TGTGCCAGCAGTTACGGACAGGGAATCTATGGCTACACCTTC. It translates to CASSYGQGIYGYTF.

The chain joins TRBV7-2 to TRBJ1-5; TRBD1 is a possible D gene (6 bases). V was trimmed by 1 base and J by 6 bases, leaving 10 bases between them. CDR3 length: 14 residues. Per the germline V gene, CDR1 is SGHTA and CDR2 is FQGNSA. CDR3 amino acids: CASSLGRGSQPQHF. The CDR3, as DNA: TGTGCCAGCAGCTTAGGCAGGGGAAGTCAGCCCCAGCATTTT.

The chain uses TRBV19 and TRBJ1-5, with D unclear. V lost 5 bases to trimming and J lost 0 bases, with 14 bases between them. CDR1 and CDR2 (germline): LNHDA, SQIVND (reference sequence). This CDR3 has 16 residues. The CDR3: CASSPSTRFSNQPQHF. As DNA, the CDR3 is TGTGCCAGTAGTCCCTCGACACGGTTTAGCAATCAGCCCCAGCATTTT.

The gene calls are TRBV5-8 and TRBJ2-3; weak D call: TRBD1 (6 bases). The CDR3 has 15 residues. Germline lookup yields CDR1 SGHTS and CDR2 YDEGEE. V lost 0 bases and J lost 3, with 11 bases in between. CDR3: CASSLVGGGTDTQYF. The CDR3 bases are TGTGCCAGCAGCTTGGTTGGGGGCGGGACAGATACGCAGTATTTT.

The table lists this clone with many counts. This sequence joins TRBV5-4 and TRBJ2-1; 10 bases are shared with TRBD2. The CDR3 length is 16 residues. Germline assignment: CDR1 SGHNT and CDR2 YYREEE (reference sequence). V lost 4 bases and J lost 7; bases outside the gene matches: 11. CDR3 coding DNA: TGTGCCAGCAGCCGGGGGACTAGCGACATCGGGAATGAGCAGTTCTTC. Its translation is CASSRGTSDIGNEQFF.

The chain is built from TRBV11-1 and TRBJ1-2; 9 bases match TRBD1. CDR3 size: 14 residues. Germline V lookup: CDR1 SGHAT, CDR2 FQDESV (reference sequence). After removal of 5 bases from V and 2 bases from J, the junction contained 3 bases not matched to a gene. CDR3 coding DNA: TGTGCCAGCAGCCCCGACAGGGGGAACTATGGCTACACCTTC. This sequence encodes CASSPDRGNYGYTF.

The chain carries TRBV12-3 or TRBV12-4 and TRBJ1-2; D is unresolved. V shed 6 bases and J shed 3 bases, with 5 bases lying between them. This CDR3 has 11 residues. This CDR3 reads CASSSYYGYTF. DNA of the CDR3: TGTGCCAGCAGCTCGTACTATGGCTACACCTTC.

This chain joins TRBV7-8 and TRBJ2-7, with 9 bases fitting TRBD1. V shed 5 bases and J 5 bases; nucleotides not matched to a gene: 4. The CDR3 loop spans 13 amino acids. The germline V gene has CDR1 SGHVS and CDR2 FQNEAQ. The CDR3 sequence: CASSQGQGNEQYF. The CDR3 coding sequence is TGTGCCAGCAGCCAGGGACAGGGAAACGAGCAGTACTTC.

The chain recombines TRBV2 with TRBJ2-5; no clear D. The CDR3 is 10 amino acids. V was cut by 6 bases and J by 5 bases, with 4 bases left in between. Germline values: CDR1 SNHLY, CDR2 FYNNEI. The DNA for the CDR3 is TGTGCCAGCAGGGAGGAGACCCAGTACTTC. This codes for CASREETQYF.

The chain is built from TRBV24-1 and TRBJ2-7; 8 bases are shared with TRBD1. CDR3 length: 15 residues. With V trimmed by 0 bases and J by 2 bases, 2 bases remained unmatched. The germline V gene encodes CDR1 KGHDR and CDR2 SFDVKD. The CDR3 region has the DNA TGTGCCACCAGTGATTTGCTGGACAGGGCCTACGAGCAGTACTTC. It specifies CATSDLLDRAYEQYF.

The genes are TRBV28 and TRBJ2-3; no clear D. The CDR3 totals 14 residues. Per germline, CDR1 MDHEN and CDR2 SYDVKM. V was pared by 6 bases and J by 2 bases, with 12 bases between. In DNA, the CDR3 is TGTGCCAGCAGGGAGCTGCCTCACACAGATACGCAGTATTTT. It yields the protein CASRELPHTDTQYF.

The genes are TRBV3-1 (or the pseudogene TRBV3-2) and TRBJ1-3; maybe TRBD1 (5 bases). The CDR3 sequence is 12 residues long. Deletions cut 4 bases from V and 9 bases from J, with 10 bases between. Per germline, CDR1 LGHDT and CDR2 YNNKEL (reference sequence). The CDR3 nucleotides are TGTGCCAGCAGCCTAGGACACGCCACCATATATTTT. Its translation is CASSLGHATIYF.

A few counts support this clone. This sequence joins TRBV18 and TRBJ1-3, with D perhaps matching TRBD1 (6 bases). Germline-derived CDR1 and CDR2 are KGHSH and LQKENI. The CDR3 is made up of 18 amino acids. The V gene lost 3 bases and the J gene lost 4 bases, with 22 bases spanning the gap. This CDR3 is CASSPQLPAGTKGNTIYF. DNA of the CDR3: TGTGCCAGCTCACCCCAACTCCCCGCCGGGACAAAAGGAAACACCATATATTTT.

The rearrangement joins TRBV5-6 to TRBJ1-2; 10 bases agree with TRBD1. J lost 4 bases, V lost 4 bases, and 4 bases had no gene match. CDR1 and CDR2 from the germline V gene are SGHDT and YYEEEE. This CDR3 contains 14 residues. The CDR3 loop reads CASSTGQGVYGYTF. The CDR3 DNA reads TGTGCCAGCAGCACAGGACAGGGGGTCTATGGCTACACCTTC.

CDR3 DNA sequence: TGTGCCAGTAGTATCGGACAGGATTACTATGGCTACACCTTC. Residues: CASSIGQDYYGYTF. This sequence joins TRBV19 and TRBJ1-2; 7 nucleotides line up with TRBD1. The CDR3 runs to 14 residues. Losses at the gene ends were 3 bases for V and 3 bases for J; bases not matched to a gene: 4. Per germline, CDR1 LNHDA and CDR2 SQIVND (reference sequence).

Ten or more counts support this clone. J is TRBJ2-3 and V is TRBV28, with TRBD1 as a possible D gene (5 bases). Germline V lookup: CDR1 MDHEN, CDR2 SYDVKM. V shed 6 bases and J shed 10 bases, with 14 bases lying between them. The CDR3 contains 12 residues. The CDR3 bases are TGTGCCAGCAGCCCGCCTAGGGGTCCGCAGTATTTT. It is translated as CASSPPRGPQYF.